A selection of T cell receptor beta chains follows, all from one sample in a study of cytomegalovirus exposure and HLA in healthy donors. Only in-frame clones appear in the TCRdb table, and some are missing; sequencing was by immunoSEQ multiplex PCR. The sample yields 220,000 or so clones, 60% to 80% seen once. The sample consisted of PBMCs. These receptors originate from a woman aged 25 to 39 in good health and CMV-seronegative. Each CDR3 is given with its conserved first and last residue. The D gene is left open where the match is weak. Expanded clones get a size class; other rows say once, few or many, or leave the size out.

D gene: TRBD1; J gene: TRBJ2-7; V gene: TRBV5-4; clone size: -; CDR3 DNA: TGTGCCAGCAGCCACCCGGAAAGGGGGCACTACGAGCAGTACTTC; CDR3 protein: CASSHPERGHYEQYF
D gene: -; J gene: TRBJ1-1; V gene: TRBV5-5; clone size: -; CDR3 DNA: TGTGCCAGCAGATTCCGGGACACCGTAAACACTGAAGCTTTCTTT; CDR3 protein: CASRFRDTVNTEAFF
D gene: TRBD2; J gene: TRBJ2-1; V gene: TRBV5-1; clone size: -; CDR3 DNA: TGCGCCAGCAGTGGACTAGCGGGAGGGCATAATGAGCAGTTCTTC; CDR3 protein: CASSGLAGGHNEQFF
D gene: TRBD1; J gene: TRBJ1-6; V gene: TRBV6-5; clone size: -; CDR3 DNA: TGTGCCAGCAGTGAAGGCCAGGGGGTCTCACCCCTCCACTTT; CDR3 protein: CASSEGQGVSPLHF
D gene: -; J gene: TRBJ2-3; V gene: TRBV30; clone size: -; CDR3 DNA: TGTGCCTTGAGGGGACTCGCAACAGATACGCAGTATTTT; CDR3 protein: CALRGLATDTQYF
D gene: -; J gene: TRBJ2-1; V gene: TRBV5-1; clone size: -; CDR3 DNA: TGCGCCAGCAGCTTGGACAGCCGTCCATCCGGGGTTGAGCAGTTCTTC; CDR3 protein: CASSLDSRPSGVEQFF
D gene: TRBD2; J gene: TRBJ2-3; V gene: TRBV7-2; clone size: -; CDR3 DNA: TGTGACAGCAGCTTAGTTCGAGCGGGGGGTGGCACAGATACGCAGTATTTT; CDR3 protein: CDSSLVRAGGGTDTQYF
D gene: -; J gene: TRBJ2-1; V gene: TRBV11-2; clone size: -; CDR3 DNA: TGTGCCAGCAGCTGGACTCGCGATGAGCAGTTCTTC; CDR3 protein: CASSWTRDEQFF
D gene: -; J gene: TRBJ2-3; V gene: TRBV5-6; clone size: -; CDR3 DNA: TGTGCCAGCAGCTTGGCGTTGCGATCGCAGTATTTT; CDR3 protein: CASSLALRSQYF
D gene: TRBD2; J gene: TRBJ2-5; V gene: TRBV19; clone size: -; CDR3 DNA: TGTGCCAGTAGTATCAGTTTTAGCGGGGGGCAGACCCAGTACTTC; CDR3 protein: CASSISFSGGQTQYF
D gene: -; J gene: TRBJ2-7; V gene: TRBV6-4; clone size: -; CDR3 DNA: TGTGCCAGCAGTGACTCGAATTGGGAGAGAACCTGCGAGCAGTACTTC; CDR3 protein: CASSDSNWERTCEQYF
D gene: -; J gene: TRBJ1-1; V gene: TRBV11-2; clone size: -; CDR3 DNA: TGTGCCAGCAGCTTATGGGTTAATAGGCGGCAGCCGAACACTGAAGCTTTCTTT; CDR3 protein: CASSLWVNRRQPNTEAFF
D gene: -; J gene: TRBJ2-5; V gene: TRBV7-2; clone size: -; CDR3 DNA: TGTGCCAGCAGCTCAGGGGCAGCTTTAGAGACCCAGTACTTC; CDR3 protein: CASSSGAALETQYF
D gene: -; J gene: TRBJ2-1; V gene: TRBV7-3; clone size: -; CDR3 DNA: TGTGCCAGCGGCCTCGGGGGAGCCTACAATGAGCAGTTCTTC; CDR3 protein: CASGLGGAYNEQFF
D gene: TRBD2; J gene: TRBJ2-2; V gene: TRBV7-9; clone size: -; CDR3 DNA: TGTGCCAGCACCGGGCTAGCGGGAGATGGCACCGGGGAGCTGTTTTTT; CDR3 protein: CASTGLAGDGTGELFF
D gene: TRBD1; J gene: TRBJ1-1; V gene: TRBV25-1; clone size: -; CDR3 DNA: TGTGCCAGCAGTGATAGGATTGGGACAGGGACTGAAGCTTTCTTT; CDR3 protein: CASSDRIGTGTEAFF
D gene: TRBD1; J gene: TRBJ2-5; V gene: TRBV5-1; clone size: once; CDR3 DNA: TGCGCCAGCAGCTCTGGACAGGGGGCCCAAGAGACCCAGTACTTC; CDR3 protein: CASSSGQGAQETQYF
D gene: -; J gene: TRBJ2-1; V gene: TRBV27; clone size: -; CDR3 DNA: TGTGCCAGCAGTTACCGGGAGATGAATGAGCAGTTCTTC; CDR3 protein: CASSYREMNEQFF
D gene: TRBD2; J gene: TRBJ2-5; V gene: TRBV7-9; clone size: -; CDR3 DNA: TGTGCCAGCAGCCCTAGGGGCTGGCGGGAGCAGGGAGAGACCCAGTACTTC; CDR3 protein: CASSPRGWREQGETQYF
D gene: TRBD1; J gene: TRBJ1-1; V gene: TRBV19; clone size: -; CDR3 DNA: TGTGCCAGTAGTAGGGACAGGGGCCTGAACACTGAAGCTTTCTTT; CDR3 protein: CASSRDRGLNTEAFF
D gene: -; J gene: TRBJ2-7; V gene: TRBV5-1; clone size: -; CDR3 DNA: TGCGCCAGCAGCTTACTTGAGGGGGTAACCTACGAGCAGTACTTC; CDR3 protein: CASSLLEGVTYEQYF
D gene: -; J gene: TRBJ1-6; V gene: TRBV14; clone size: -; CDR3 DNA: TGTGCCAGCAGCCAAGAACGGAAGGCAGGGAATAATTCACCCCTCCACTTT; CDR3 protein: CASSQERKAGNNSPLHF
D gene: -; J gene: TRBJ1-4; V gene: TRBV7-9; clone size: -; CDR3 DNA: TGTGCCAGCAGTTTCTCAGGTGCCCTCGCTGAAAAACTGTTTTTT; CDR3 protein: CASSFSGALAEKLFF
D gene: -; J gene: TRBJ1-2; V gene: TRBV29-1; clone size: few; CDR3 DNA: TGCAGCGTCTCTGAAGCTGGCTACACCTTC; CDR3 protein: CSVSEAGYTF
D gene: TRBD1; J gene: TRBJ2-7; V gene: TRBV29-1; clone size: once; CDR3 DNA: TGCAGCGTCAGGGGGCATGTCGACGAGCAGTACTTC; CDR3 protein: CSVRGHVDEQYF
D gene: -; J gene: TRBJ2-5; V gene: TRBV30; clone size: -; CDR3 DNA: TGTGCCTGGAGGCGGGGAGGTACGGAGACCCAGTACTTC; CDR3 protein: CAWRRGGTETQYF
D gene: TRBD2; J gene: TRBJ2-7; V gene: TRBV5-5; clone size: many; CDR3 DNA: TGTGCCAGCAGCTTCCAAGCGGGAGTAAACGAGCAGTACTTC; CDR3 protein: CASSFQAGVNEQYF
D gene: -; J gene: TRBJ2-1; V gene: TRBV9; clone size: -; CDR3 DNA: TGTGCCAGCAGCGTAGGAGGAGGGGGCCCGTACAATGAGCAGTTCTTC; CDR3 protein: CASSVGGGGPYNEQFF
D gene: TRBD1; J gene: TRBJ1-1; V gene: TRBV5-1; clone size: -; CDR3 DNA: TGCGCCAGCAGCTTCGGACAGGGGTCTACTGAAGCTTTCTTT; CDR3 protein: CASSFGQGSTEAFF
D gene: -; J gene: TRBJ2-1; V gene: TRBV7-2; clone size: -; CDR3 DNA: TGTGCCAGCAGCTTAAGGGGAGAGCAGTTCTTC; CDR3 protein: CASSLRGEQFF
D gene: -; J gene: TRBJ1-1; V gene: TRBV11-2; clone size: -; CDR3 DNA: TGTGCCAGCAGCATAAGACAGGATACTGAAGCTTTCTTT; CDR3 protein: CASSIRQDTEAFF
D gene: TRBD2; J gene: TRBJ2-2; V gene: TRBV29-1; clone size: -; CDR3 DNA: TGCAGCGTTGTCGCGGGGGGGAACACCGGGGAGCTGTTTTTT; CDR3 protein: CSVVAGGNTGELFF
D gene: -; J gene: TRBJ1-6; V gene: TRBV27; clone size: -; CDR3 DNA: TGTGCCAGCAGTCTCAGGGCCAGGGGCGTATATAATTCACCCCTCCACTTT; CDR3 protein: CASSLRARGVYNSPLHF
D gene: TRBD1; J gene: TRBJ1-2; V gene: TRBV6-5; clone size: -; CDR3 DNA: TGTGCCAGCAGCCTTCGGACAGGGGACAACTATGGCTACACCTTC; CDR3 protein: CASSLRTGDNYGYTF
D gene: -; J gene: TRBJ2-3; V gene: TRBV13; clone size: -; CDR3 DNA: TGTGCCAGCAGCTTGGTCGGAGTATTAACAGGCGCAGATACGCAGTATTTT; CDR3 protein: CASSLVGVLTGADTQYF
D gene: TRBD1; J gene: TRBJ2-1; V gene: TRBV5-6; clone size: -; CDR3 DNA: TGTGCCAGCAGCTTGGGGGTGACAGGGAGCTGGAATGAGCAGTTCTTC; CDR3 protein: CASSLGVTGSWNEQFF
D gene: TRBD1; J gene: TRBJ1-4; V gene: TRBV5-6; clone size: -; CDR3 DNA: TGTGCCAGCGTGGGACAGGGAGAGGAAGATGAAAAACTGTTTTTT; CDR3 protein: CASVGQGEEDEKLFF
D gene: -; J gene: TRBJ1-5; V gene: TRBV19; clone size: -; CDR3 DNA: TGTGTCAGTAGTACGTTCCGGAGGCAGGCAGATAATCAGCCCCAGCATTTT; CDR3 protein: CVSSTFRRQADNQPQHF
D gene: -; J gene: TRBJ2-7; V gene: TRBV6-5; clone size: -; CDR3 DNA: TGTGCCAGCAGTTACTCGTTGGACTCCTTTTCCTACGAGCAGTACTTC; CDR3 protein: CASSYSLDSFSYEQYF
D gene: -; J gene: TRBJ2-3; V gene: TRBV5-6; clone size: -; CDR3 DNA: TGTGCCAGCAGTCTGGCAGGGCAGACAGATACGCAGTATTTT; CDR3 protein: CASSLAGQTDTQYF
D gene: -; J gene: TRBJ2-6; V gene: TRBV27; clone size: -; CDR3 DNA: TGTGCCAGCCAGGAAGGTGCTGGGGCCAACGTCCTGACTTTC; CDR3 protein: CASQEGAGANVLTF
D gene: TRBD1; J gene: TRBJ1-1; V gene: TRBV2; clone size: -; CDR3 DNA: TGTGCCAGAAGGGGGCTTATTATGAACACTGAAGCTTTCTTT; CDR3 protein: CARRGLIMNTEAFF
D gene: -; J gene: TRBJ1-1; V gene: TRBV6-1; clone size: -; CDR3 DNA: TGTGCCAGCAGTGAATCCAGACGGGGTGAAGCTTTCTTT; CDR3 protein: CASSESRRGEAFF
D gene: -; J gene: TRBJ1-6; V gene: TRBV7-9; clone size: -; CDR3 DNA: TGTGCCAGCAGCGGGGGACTAAGTTCACCCCTCCACTTT; CDR3 protein: CASSGGLSSPLHF
D gene: -; J gene: TRBJ1-1; V gene: TRBV5-4; clone size: -; CDR3 DNA: TGTGCCAGCAGCTCTAAAACGTACAACACTGAAGCTTTCTTT; CDR3 protein: CASSSKTYNTEAFF
D gene: TRBD2; J gene: TRBJ2-1; V gene: TRBV7-8; clone size: -; CDR3 DNA: TGTGCCAGCAGCTTGGGACTAGCGGGGGAGCAGTTCTTC; CDR3 protein: CASSLGLAGEQFF
D gene: -; J gene: TRBJ1-5; V gene: TRBV5-1; clone size: -; CDR3 DNA: TGCGCCAGCAGCCCCGGGAGTAGCAATCAGCCCCAGCATTTT; CDR3 protein: CASSPGSSNQPQHF
D gene: -; J gene: TRBJ1-1; V gene: TRBV19; clone size: -; CDR3 DNA: TGTGCCAGTAGTATAGGGACAGCCCTCGGGGCTTTCTTT; CDR3 protein: CASSIGTALGAFF
D gene: TRBD1; J gene: TRBJ1-1; V gene: TRBV29-1; clone size: -; CDR3 DNA: TGCAGCGTCCAAGCGACAGGGGGCCACACTGAAGCTTTCTTT; CDR3 protein: CSVQATGGHTEAFF
D gene: TRBD1; J gene: TRBJ1-1; V gene: TRBV7-9; clone size: -; CDR3 DNA: TGTGCCAGCAGCCCCCGGACAGGGGTCACTGAAGCTTTCTTT; CDR3 protein: CASSPRTGVTEAFF
D gene: -; J gene: TRBJ1-2; V gene: TRBV19; clone size: -; CDR3 DNA: TGTGCCAGTAGTCTCCGTGCGGGGTATGGCTACACCTTC; CDR3 protein: CASSLRAGYGYTF
D gene: TRBD1; J gene: TRBJ1-1; V gene: TRBV5-1; clone size: -; CDR3 DNA: TGCGCCAGCAGCCCGGGACAGGGGGCCGGGGCTTTCTTT; CDR3 protein: CASSPGQGAGAFF
D gene: TRBD2; J gene: TRBJ2-2; V gene: TRBV9; clone size: few; CDR3 DNA: TGTGCCAGCAGCGTAGCTCCTAGCGGGGGGGTTATGACCGGGGAGCTGTTTTTT; CDR3 protein: CASSVAPSGGVMTGELFF
D gene: -; J gene: TRBJ2-7; V gene: TRBV30; clone size: once; CDR3 DNA: TGTGCCTGGAGTGTTCTACCACAGGAGCAGTACTTC; CDR3 protein: CAWSVLPQEQYF
D gene: TRBD2; J gene: TRBJ2-7; V gene: TRBV14; clone size: -; CDR3 DNA: TGTGCCAGCAGCCAAGACGCCCCCCCGGGGGGTCGTGGCTACGAGCAGTACTTC; CDR3 protein: CASSQDAPPGGRGYEQYF
D gene: -; J gene: TRBJ1-1; V gene: TRBV6-1; clone size: -; CDR3 DNA: TGTGCCAGCAGTCCCCTCGACAGAAAGAACACTGAAGCTTTCTTT; CDR3 protein: CASSPLDRKNTEAFF
D gene: -; J gene: TRBJ1-2; V gene: TRBV7-9; clone size: few; CDR3 DNA: TGTGCCAGCAGCCGGGGAGACTATGGCTACACCTTC; CDR3 protein: CASSRGDYGYTF
D gene: -; J gene: TRBJ2-2; V gene: TRBV9; clone size: -; CDR3 DNA: TGTGCCAGCAGCGTGGGCCAGAACACCGGGGAGCTGTTTTTT; CDR3 protein: CASSVGQNTGELFF
D gene: -; J gene: TRBJ1-1; V gene: TRBV11-1; clone size: -; CDR3 DNA: TGTGCCAGCAGCTTAGACAGATCCATCACTGAAGCTTTCTTT; CDR3 protein: CASSLDRSITEAFF